This TCR beta chain came from a study of pediatric ulcerative colitis. The CDR3 has 16 residues. Trimming removed 1 base from V and 6 bases from J; junction bases left unmatched: 6. Germline V gene sequence: CDR1 SGHVS, CDR2 FQNEAQ. For this clone: Its target is not known.

Study findings and constraints: All ulcerative colitis patients, but no controls, carried a couple of rectal clonotypes.

This was a survey-level run. Sequencing depth was up to 500,000 reads per sample. The method was immunoSEQ multiplex PCR; TCRdb's version includes in-frame clones alone and lacks a portion of them. Found here are about 64,000 clones, about nine tenths of them singletons; the top ten hold approximately 3.5%. This chain links TRBV7-8 with TRBJ2-1, with 10 bases lining up with TRBD1. This TCR derives from a boy between 5 and 17 years old with severe ulcerative colitis. Sequences were obtained from blood. The CDR3 sequence: CASSLVTGGAGNEQFF. CDR3 nucleotide sequence: TGTGCCAGCAGCTTAGTGACAGGGGGCGCGGGCAATGAGCAGTTCTTC.